The T cell receptor beta chain under discussion was sequenced for a study of blood T cell repertoires in COVID-19. Across the study: Collection of acute and convalescent COVID-19 samples took place in the United States, Italy and Spain.

V gave up 1 base and J gave up 1 base, with 4 bases separating them. The CDR3 length is 13 residues. The repertoire was sequenced with immunoSEQ multiplex PCR; TCRdb's copy has only in-frame clones and lacks some. The data show about 140,000 clones, with 65% to 85% seen just once and 8.9% held by the top ten. The chain employs TRBV12-3 or TRBV12-4 and TRBJ2-5; D is unresolved. Sequencing was done on a sample of peripheral blood. The receptor comes from a man aged 30 to 39 with COVID-19, enrolled during active disease. CDR3 sequence: CASSLGAQETQYF. The CDR3 region has the DNA TGTGCCAGCAGTTTAGGGGCCCAAGAGACCCAGTACTTC.